Below are 19 T cell receptor beta chains sequenced from a single sample in a study of blood T cell repertoires in COVID-19. This table comes from immunoSEQ multiplex PCR, and its TCRdb copy is limited to in-frame clones, with some not included. The sample includes about 270,000 clones, 75% to 95% of them seen just once. Sequenced input: peripheral blood. The receptors come from a person aged 18 to 29 with COVID-19, enrolled during active disease.

The chain recombines TRBV9 with TRBJ2-1; D is uncertain. Trimming shortened V by 0 bases and J by 5 bases, and 12 bases separated the two germline ends. This CDR3 is built from 15 residues. CDR1 and CDR2 from the germline V gene are SGDLS and YYNGEE. The CDR3 DNA sequence: TGTGCCAGCAGCGTAGACCGCTGGCCGAACAATGAGCAGTTCTTC. Protein: CASSVDRWPNNEQFF.

The chain combines TRBV2 with TRBJ1-4, with D unclear. CDR1 is SNHLY and CDR2 is FYNNEI in the germline V gene. The CDR3 covers 14 residues. V was shortened by 8 bases and J by 2 bases, with 12 bases between the two germline ends. CDR3 coding DNA: TGTGCCAGCTCTTATCACGGGACTAATGAAAAACTGTTTTTT. The encoded protein is CASSYHGTNEKLFF.

In the case of this clone: At one end, the junction sequence differs from germline, possibly due to a read error. Distinct nucleotide sequences in the sample also encode this CDR3. The chain recombines TRBV2 with TRBJ2-2, with D hard to call. The CDR3 length is 15 residues. Germline values: CDR1 SNHLY, CDR2 FYNNEI. DNA for the CDR3: TGTGCTAGCAGCATCCTATCTATGAACACCGGGGAGCTGTTTTTT. Amino acids: CASSILSMNTGELFF.

The V and J genes are TRBV7-9 and TRBJ1-1, with no clear D. Trimming removed 1 base from V and 7 bases from J, with 13 bases in between. The CDR3 runs to 14 residues. The germline CDR1 and CDR2 sequences are SEHNR and FQNEAQ (reference sequence). CDR3 DNA sequence: TGTGCCAGCAGCTTAGTAGCGCCACGAGGTGAAGCTTTCTTT. This gives the protein CASSLVAPRGEAFF.

J is TRBJ2-3 and V is TRBV14; maybe TRBD1 (5 bases). This CDR3 is 14 amino acids long. Germline V gene lookup returns CDR1 SGHDN and CDR2 FVKESK. V was cut by 4 bases and J by 5 bases, with 13 bases left in between. Here the CDR3 reads CASSPGSQGDTQYF. DNA for the CDR3: TGTGCCAGCAGCCCCGGATCCCAGGGAGATACGCAGTATTTT.

The DNA of the CDR3 is TGTGCCAGCAGTCCCACGGGGGGGGGAGATACGCAGTATTTT. It translates to CASSPTGGGDTQYF. The V gene is TRBV27, the J gene TRBJ2-3, with 8 positions matching TRBD2. Germline V gene data show CDR1 as MNHEY and CDR2 as SMNVEV (reference sequence). V gave up 5 bases and J gave up 5 bases; unmatched junction bases: 6. The CDR3 has 14 amino acids.

V is TRBV9 and J is TRBJ1-1, with D tentatively TRBD1 (5 bases). Trimming cost V 4 bases and J 4 bases, with 20 bases left between them. This CDR3 region has 16 residues. Germline CDR1 reads SGDLS; CDR2 reads YYNGEE. CDR3 coding DNA: TGTGCCAGCAGCCTCGGGGACTTCACCGAGGTCACTGAAGCTTTCTTT. Translating gives CASSLGDFTEVTEAFF.

The chain employs TRBV3-1 (or the pseudogene TRBV3-2) and TRBJ2-7; D might be TRBD2 (6 bases). This CDR3 comprises 15 residues. V was cut by 5 bases and J by 2 bases, with 16 bases left in between. CDR1 and CDR2 (germline): LGHDT, YNNKEL (reference sequence). CDR3 bases: TGTGCCAGCAGCTTTAACCGGGACTTTCCCTACGAGCAGTACTTC. This sequence encodes CASSFNRDFPYEQYF.

The chain employs TRBV19 and TRBJ2-2; no clear D. Trimming pared 7 bases from V and 1 base from J, leaving 7 bases between. This CDR3 is built from 13 residues. Germline V gene sequence: CDR1 LNHDA, CDR2 SQIVND (reference sequence). The CDR3 reads CASTDMNTGELFF. In DNA, the CDR3 is TGTGCCAGTACTGACATGAACACCGGGGAGCTGTTTTTT.

With regard to this clone: Other DNA sequences in this specimen translate into the identical CDR3. The genes are TRBV7-9 and TRBJ2-7; TRBD2 might be the D (6 bases). The CDR3 has 15 amino acids. Germline assignment: CDR1 SEHNR and CDR2 FQNEAQ (reference sequence). V shed 1 base and J shed 2 bases, with 12 bases lying between them. CDR3 coding DNA: TGTGCCAGCAGCTTAGAGAGCGGGCAGACCTACGAGCAGTACTTC. Translated, it gives CASSLESGQTYEQYF.

The V gene is TRBV19, the J gene TRBJ1-1; D perhaps matches TRBD1 (5 bases). V was shortened by 6 bases and J by 8 bases, with 10 bases between the two germline ends. The CDR3 contains 11 residues. Looked up from germline, CDR1 is LNHDA and CDR2 is SQIVND (reference sequence). CDR3 bases: TGTGCCAGTAGGCTGGGGCCAGAAGCTTTCTTT. Translation gives CASRLGPEAFF. Complete variable domain (other parts from reference TRBV19 and TRBJ1-1): DGGITQSPKYLFRKEGQNVTLSCEQNLNHDAMYWYRQDPGQGLRLIYYSQIVNDFQKGDIAEGYSVSREKKESFPLTVTSAQKNPTAFYLCASRLGPEAFFGQGTRLTVV.

This clone was recorded only once. The V call is TRBV5-4, the J call TRBJ2-2, with 9 bases that match TRBD2. CDR1 and CDR2 from the germline V gene are SGHNT and YYREEE (reference sequence). The CDR3 loop spans 15 amino acids. V was clipped by 0 bases and J by 5 bases; unmatched bases: 2. CDR3 amino acids: CASSLASGETGELFF. CDR3 DNA: TGTGCCAGCAGCTTGGCTAGCGGGGAGACCGGGGAGCTGTTTTTT. Drawing the rest from reference TRBV5-4 and TRBJ2-2, the complete variable domain is ETGVTQSPTHLIKTRGQQVTLRCSSQSGHNTVSWYQQALGQGPQFIFQYYREEENGRGNFPPRFSGLQFPNYSSELNVNALELDDSALYLCASSLASGETGELFFGEGSRLTVL.

This sequence joins TRBV11-2 and TRBJ1-1, with D unresolved. There are 13 residues in the CDR3. Per the germline V gene, CDR1 is SGHAT and CDR2 is FQNNGV. V gave up 3 bases and J gave up 2 bases, with 7 bases separating them. The CDR3 DNA is TGTGCCAGCAGCTTGCTCACTAACACTGAAGCTTTCTTT. Amino acid sequence: CASSLLTNTEAFF.

On this clone itself: Other DNA sequences from this sample encode an identical CDR3 as well. The V call is TRBV7-2, the J call TRBJ1-1; possibly TRBD1 for D (6 bases). V gave up 3 bases and J gave up 3 bases, with 8 bases separating them. The CDR3 sequence is 13 residues long. The germline CDR1 and CDR2 sequences are SGHTA and FQGNSA. The CDR3 coding sequence is TGTGCCAGCAGCTTCAAGGGGGACACTGAAGCTTTCTTT. It codes for CASSFKGDTEAFF.

This clone was found once. This chain links TRBV14 with TRBJ2-3; no firm D call. Trimming left V 4 bases short and J 0 bases short, with 11 bases between. The CDR3 runs to 15 residues. Per germline, CDR1 SGHDN and CDR2 FVKESK. This CDR3 reads CASSLLDGSTDTQYF. The DNA for the CDR3 is TGTGCCAGCAGCCTTCTCGACGGGAGCACAGATACGCAGTATTTT.

The rearrangement joins TRBV7-2 to TRBJ2-1; tentatively, D is TRBD2 (5 bases). The V and J ends lost 5 bases and 2 bases respectively, with 10 bases between them. Germline-derived CDR1 and CDR2 are SGHTA and FQGNSA. The CDR3 covers 14 residues. The CDR3 DNA reads TGTGCCAGCAGCATTAGCGTTACCTACAATGAGCAGTTCTTC. It translates to CASSISVTYNEQFF. The full variable domain, with the rest looked up from reference TRBV7-2 and TRBJ2-1, is GAGVSQSPSNKVTEKGKDVELRCDPISGHTALYWYRQSLGQGLEFLIYFQGNSAPDKSGLPSDRFSAERTGGSVSTLTIQRTQQEDSAVYLCASSISVTYNEQFFGPGTRLTVL.

The genes are TRBV5-6 and TRBJ1-2; D remains unclear. Between the trimmed V and J ends, which lost 2 bases and 8 bases, there was a span of 10 bases. Germline lookup yields CDR1 SGHDT and CDR2 YYEEEE. The CDR3 runs to 12 residues. The CDR3 DNA follows: TGTGCCAGCAGCTTACTACAAAGGGGCTACACCTTC. This encodes CASSLLQRGYTF.

The chain recombines TRBV20-1 with TRBJ1-1, with D hard to call. With 5 bases removed from V and 1 base from J, the gap between germline ends came to 5 bases. CDR1 is DFQATT, CDR2 SNEGSKA, per germline (reference sequence). This CDR3 has 11 residues. The chain's CDR3 is CSAGPNTEAFF. For the CDR3, the DNA is TGCAGTGCTGGCCCGAACACTGAAGCTTTCTTT.

The chain combines TRBV28 with TRBJ2-7; TRBD1 agrees at 9 bases. The V gene end was trimmed by 4 bases and the J gene end by 1 base; junction bases not matched to a gene: 11. CDR1 is MDHEN, CDR2 SYDVKM, per germline. This CDR3 contains 17 residues. The CDR3 region is CASSSLDSGTGSYEQYF. DNA for the CDR3: TGTGCCAGCAGTTCCCTGGACTCCGGGACAGGGTCCTACGAGCAGTACTTC.